The clone carrying this TCR beta chain has only a few counts. Its antigen is still unknown. The record originates from a study of shared clonotypes between healthy human individuals. The wider study: Two female and a few male donors aged 18 to 49 were enrolled. Notes on the study in general: Generation probabilities of non-shared clonotypes were lower (relative to those shared by all four donors).

There are 13 residues in the CDR3. V was pared by 4 bases and J by 7 bases, with 10 bases between. The germline V gene has CDR1 MNHNS and CDR2 SASEGT. Clones were sequenced by immunoSEQ multiplex PCR, and TCRdb holds only the in-frame ones, with some missing. The sample includes about a million clones, around 77% of them seen just once. The genes are TRBV6-1 and TRBJ2-2; D might be TRBD1 (5 bases). The receptor was isolated from a man aged 18 to 29 in good health. Some clones in this sample may be carry-over from other donors' samples. The sample was memory CD4+ T cells from PBMCs. As to subset: CD45RA-negative fraction. This chain's CDR3 is CASSAGAVGELFF. DNA for the CDR3: TGTGCCAGCAGTGCTGGGGCGGTCGGGGAGCTGTTTTTT.